This T cell receptor (beta chain) came from a study of blood T cell repertoires in COVID-19. For the study at large: COVID-19 samples collected from the United States, Italy and Spain covered acute and convalescent phases.

Trimming took 2 bases from V and 10 from J, leaving 18 bases between them. This CDR3 has 15 amino acids. The V gene's germline CDR1 is WNHNN and CDR2 SYGVQD (reference sequence). In the authors' methods: The authors estimated nucleated cell counts from reference gene primer amplification. Sequencing used immunoSEQ multiplex PCR; TCRdb keeps in-frame clones, though not all of them. That table furnishes V, J and clone size, whereas the DNA furnished D and trimming. The data hold about 260,000 clones, with 86% observed a single time. The clonotype originates from a woman aged 50 to 60 who had recovered from COVID-19. The chain uses TRBV10-1 and TRBJ2-1; D possibly corresponds to TRBD1 (6 bases). Sequencing was done on a sample of PBMCs or T cells enriched from blood (not recorded which). Here the CDR3 reads CASSEDLIRGSEQFF. The DNA of the CDR3 is TGCGCCAGCAGTGAGGACCTCATAAGGGGGAGCGAGCAGTTCTTC.